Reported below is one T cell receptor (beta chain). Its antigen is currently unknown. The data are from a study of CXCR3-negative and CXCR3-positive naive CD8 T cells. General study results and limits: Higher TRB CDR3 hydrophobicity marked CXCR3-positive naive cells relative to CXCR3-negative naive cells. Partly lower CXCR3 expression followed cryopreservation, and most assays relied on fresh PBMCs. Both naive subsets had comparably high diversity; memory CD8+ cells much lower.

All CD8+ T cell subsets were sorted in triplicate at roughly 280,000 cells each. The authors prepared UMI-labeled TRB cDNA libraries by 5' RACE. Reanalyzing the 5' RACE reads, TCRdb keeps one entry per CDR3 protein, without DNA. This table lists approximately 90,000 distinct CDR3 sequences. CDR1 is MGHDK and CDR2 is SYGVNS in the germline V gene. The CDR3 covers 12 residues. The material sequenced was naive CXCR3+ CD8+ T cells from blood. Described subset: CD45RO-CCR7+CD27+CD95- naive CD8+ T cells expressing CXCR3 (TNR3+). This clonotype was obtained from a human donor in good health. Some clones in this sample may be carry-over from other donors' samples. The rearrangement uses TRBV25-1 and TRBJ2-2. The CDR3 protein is CASSGLTGELFF. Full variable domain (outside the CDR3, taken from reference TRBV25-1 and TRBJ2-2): EADIYQTPRYLVIGTGKKITLECSQTMGHDKMYWYQQDPGMELHLIHYSYGVNSTEKGDLSSESTVSRIRTEHFPLTLESARPSHTSQYLCASSGLTGELFFGEGSRLTVL.